Listed below are T cell receptor beta chains from one sample, sequenced in a study of blood T cell repertoires in COVID-19. Repertoires were generated with immunoSEQ multiplex PCR, while TCRdb's copy carries only in-frame clones and drops some. Among about 300,000 clones listed, around 86% were seen once. The specimen sequenced was peripheral blood. These receptors were collected from a woman in her forties or fifties with acute or convalescent COVID-19. Each CDR3 is given with its conserved first and last residue. D genes are given only for firm matches. Only some rows state a clone size, as once, few, many or a class for expanded clones.

length: 13
V: TRBV7-9
size: -
J: TRBJ1-2
D: -
CDR3: CASSQGTVPGYTF
DNA: TGTGCCAGCAGCCAGGGGACCGTGCCTGGCTACACCTTC

length: 15
V: TRBV5-6
size: -
J: TRBJ1-3
D: -
CDR3: CASSSRGTSGNTIYF
DNA: TGTGCCAGCAGCTCCAGGGGTACATCTGGAAACACCATATATTTT

length: 16
V: TRBV5-1
size: -
J: TRBJ2-7
D: TRBD2
CDR3: CASSSLTSGGAYEQYF
DNA: TGCGCCAGCAGCTCTTTGACTAGCGGAGGTGCCTACGAGCAGTACTTC

length: 14
V: TRBV18
size: -
J: TRBJ1-6
D: TRBD1
CDR3: CASSPGDRNSPLHF
DNA: TGTGCCAGCTCACCAGGGGACAGAAATTCACCCCTCCACTTT

length: 15
V: TRBV19
size: -
J: TRBJ2-5
D: -
CDR3: CASSSQEVTLETQYF
DNA: TGTGCCAGTAGTTCCCAGGAGGTTACATTGGAGACCCAGTACTTC

length: 16
V: TRBV9
size: few
J: TRBJ1-2
D: -
CDR3: CASSVNPDSAYYGYTF
DNA: TGTGCCAGCAGCGTAAACCCCGACAGCGCTTATTATGGCTACACCTTC

length: 17
V: TRBV11-2
size: -
J: TRBJ2-3
D: TRBD2
CDR3: CASSPRPSGSKSDTQYF
DNA: TGTGCCAGCAGCCCCCGCCCTAGCGGGAGTAAGTCAGATACGCAGTATTTT

length: 11
V: TRBV30
size: once
J: TRBJ2-1
D: -
CDR3: CAWSGNNEQFF
DNA: TGTGCCTGGAGTGGTAACAATGAGCAGTTCTTC

length: 15
V: TRBV15
size: -
J: TRBJ1-5
D: -
CDR3: CATSRDLSDNQPQHF
DNA: TGTGCCACCAGCAGAGATCTTAGTGACAATCAGCCCCAGCATTTT

length: 15
V: TRBV27
size: once
J: TRBJ2-5
D: -
CDR3: CASRALFRGLVTQYF
DNA: TGTGCCAGCAGGGCCCTTTTTAGGGGGTTGGTGACCCAGTACTTC

length: 16
V: TRBV2
size: -
J: TRBJ1-6
D: -
CDR3: CASSEWVGAIDSPLHF
DNA: TGTGCCAGCAGTGAATGGGTAGGGGCCATCGATTCACCCCTCCACTTT

length: 14
V: TRBV6-5
size: -
J: TRBJ2-3
D: TRBD2
CDR3: CASSRSGRDDTQYF
DNA: TGTGCCAGCAGTCGTAGCGGGAGGGACGATACGCAGTATTTT

length: 16
V: TRBV30
size: -
J: TRBJ2-3
D: TRBD2
CDR3: CAWSVVWASGTDTQYF
DNA: TGTGCCTGGAGTGTGGTATGGGCTAGCGGTACAGATACGCAGTATTTT

length: 15
V: TRBV15
size: -
J: TRBJ1-2
D: TRBD1
CDR3: CATSNRDRGNYGYTF
DNA: TGTGCCACCAGCAACCGGGACAGGGGCAACTATGGCTACACCTTC

length: 13
V: TRBV2
size: -
J: TRBJ2-7
D: TRBD2
CDR3: CASSEGGAYEQYF
DNA: TGTGCCAGCAGTGAGGGAGGGGCCTACGAGCAGTACTTC

length: 13
V: TRBV11-2
size: -
J: TRBJ2-3
D: TRBD2
CDR3: CASSIGGADTQYF
DNA: TGTGCCAGCAGTATCGGGGGGGCAGATACGCAGTATTTT

length: 13
V: TRBV7-3
size: -
J: TRBJ2-3
D: -
CDR3: CASSLGQTDTQYF
DNA: TGTGCCAGCAGCTTAGGGCAGACAGATACGCAGTATTTT

length: 14
V: TRBV30
size: -
J: TRBJ2-3
D: TRBD1
CDR3: CAWNQGASTDTQYF
DNA: TGTGCCTGGAACCAGGGGGCTAGCACAGATACGCAGTATTTT

length: 11
V: TRBV30
size: -
J: TRBJ1-1
D: -
CDR3: CAWSYGTEAFF
DNA: TGTGCCTGGAGTTACGGGACTGAAGCTTTCTTT

length: 14
V: TRBV11-2
size: -
J: TRBJ2-5
D: -
CDR3: CASSLLTGWETQYF
DNA: TGTGCCAGCAGCTTGCTTACGGGGTGGGAGACCCAGTACTTC

length: 15
V: TRBV29-1
size: -
J: TRBJ1-5
D: TRBD1
CDR3: CSVVLDGTAGQPQHF
DNA: TGCAGCGTCGTCCTTGACGGGACAGCGGGTCAGCCCCAGCATTTT

length: 14
V: TRBV4-1
size: -
J: TRBJ2-5
D: -
CDR3: CASSQETAQETQYF
DNA: TGCGCCAGCAGCCAAGAGACAGCTCAAGAGACCCAGTACTTC

length: 13
V: TRBV18
size: -
J: TRBJ1-6
D: TRBD1
CDR3: CASSPGQNSPLHF
DNA: TGTGCCAGCTCACCGGGACAGAATTCACCCCTCCACTTT

length: 15
V: TRBV4-1
size: -
J: TRBJ2-7
D: -
CDR3: CASSQETGNSYEQYF
DNA: TGCGCCAGCAGCCAGGAAACGGGAAATTCCTACGAGCAGTACTTC

length: 15
V: TRBV2
size: -
J: TRBJ2-2
D: TRBD1
CDR3: CASSEGDRGTGELFF
DNA: TGTGCCAGCAGTGAAGGGGACAGGGGAACCGGGGAGCTGTTTTTT

length: 14
V: TRBV6-5
size: -
J: TRBJ1-1
D: -
CDR3: CASRQRQRNTEAFF
DNA: TGTGCCAGCAGACAAAGACAGCGGAACACTGAAGCTTTCTTT

length: 13
V: TRBV29-1
size: -
J: TRBJ2-7
D: -
CDR3: CSVSRGFSYEQYF
DNA: TGCAGCGTTTCAAGGGGTTTTTCCTACGAGCAGTACTTC

length: 15
V: TRBV7-8
size: -
J: TRBJ1-3
D: TRBD1
CDR3: CASRNDRESGNTIYF
DNA: TGTGCCAGCAGAAACGACAGGGAGTCTGGAAACACCATATATTTT

length: 17
V: TRBV9
size: -
J: TRBJ2-5
D: -
CDR3: CASSVGGSRGSQETQYF
DNA: TGTGCCAGCAGCGTAGGTGGGAGTCGCGGATCCCAAGAGACCCAGTACTTC

length: 15
V: TRBV7-9
size: -
J: TRBJ1-1
D: TRBD1
CDR3: CASSLERQGRTEAFF
DNA: TGTGCCAGCAGCTTAGAGCGACAGGGCAGGACTGAAGCTTTCTTT

length: 13
V: TRBV7-9
size: -
J: TRBJ1-1
D: -
CDR3: CASSLGVGSEAFF
DNA: TGTGCCAGCAGCCTCGGGGTTGGCTCTGAAGCTTTCTTT

length: 12
V: TRBV28
size: -
J: TRBJ1-4
D: -
CDR3: CASSRGPTHLFF
DNA: TGTGCCAGCAGTCGCGGGCCAACCCACCTGTTTTTT

length: 14
V: TRBV28
size: -
J: TRBJ1-6
D: -
CDR3: CASSLWRVGSPLHF
DNA: TGTGCCAGCAGTTTATGGAGGGTAGGTTCACCCCTCCACTTT

length: 18
V: TRBV9
size: -
J: TRBJ1-5
D: TRBD1
CDR3: CASSVGAGGWDSNQPQHF
DNA: TGTGCCAGCAGCGTAGGGGCAGGGGGCTGGGATAGCAATCAGCCCCAGCATTTT

length: 15
V: TRBV5-1
size: -
J: TRBJ2-7
D: -
CDR3: CASSKDGTSSYEQYF
DNA: TGCGCCAGCAGCAAGGACGGGACAAGCTCCTACGAGCAGTACTTC

length: 18
V: TRBV5-1
size: -
J: TRBJ1-4
D: TRBD1
CDR3: CASSLTQGALRTNEKLFF
DNA: TGCGCCAGCAGCTTGACACAGGGGGCTCTCAGGACTAATGAAAAACTGTTTTTT

length: 11
V: TRBV15
size: -
J: TRBJ2-2
D: -
CDR3: CATSHSGELFF
DNA: TGTGCCACCAGCCACTCCGGGGAGCTGTTTTTT

length: 16
V: TRBV5-4
size: -
J: TRBJ2-1
D: TRBD2
CDR3: CASSPGLAVLSNEQFF
DNA: TGTGCCAGCAGCCCAGGACTAGCGGTTTTAAGTAATGAGCAGTTCTTC

length: 16
V: TRBV7-2
size: -
J: TRBJ1-6
D: -
CDR3: CASTLVSGAYNSPLHF
DNA: TGTGCCAGCACCCTGGTCTCCGGGGCCTATAATTCACCCCTCCACTTT

length: 15
V: TRBV5-1
size: -
J: TRBJ1-4
D: -
CDR3: CASSAEGATNEKLFF
DNA: TGCGCCAGCAGTGCTGAGGGAGCAACTAATGAAAAACTGTTTTTT

length: 16
V: TRBV27
size: -
J: TRBJ2-1
D: TRBD2
CDR3: CASSLSAGEYYNEQFF
DNA: TGTGCCAGCAGTTTATCGGCGGGAGAGTACTACAATGAGCAGTTCTTC

length: 15
V: TRBV3-1/TRBV3-2
size: -
J: TRBJ1-1
D: -
CDR3: CASSQGGWRGTEAFF
DNA: TGTGCCAGCAGCCAAGGAGGTTGGCGGGGCACTGAAGCTTTCTTT

length: 16
V: TRBV28
size: -
J: TRBJ1-2
D: TRBD1
CDR3: CASILTGTGLPYGYTF
DNA: TGTGCCAGCATACTGACCGGGACAGGGTTGCCCTATGGCTACACCTTC

length: 15
V: TRBV11-2
size: -
J: TRBJ2-7
D: TRBD2
CDR3: CASTPYLAGSYEQYF
DNA: TGTGCCAGCACCCCGTACCTAGCGGGGTCCTACGAGCAGTACTTC

length: 15
V: TRBV20-1
size: once
J: TRBJ2-6
D: TRBD1
CDR3: CSASRTGDGANVLTF
DNA: TGCAGTGCTAGTAGGACAGGGGACGGGGCCAACGTCCTGACTTTC

length: 14
V: TRBV25-1
size: -
J: TRBJ1-4
D: -
CDR3: CASSEWGGDEKLFF
DNA: TGTGCCAGCAGTGAATGGGGGGGTGATGAAAAACTGTTTTTT

length: 13
V: TRBV2
size: -
J: TRBJ1-2
D: -
CDR3: CASSPPGPYGYTF
DNA: TGTGCCAGCAGTCCACCGGGTCCCTATGGCTACACCTTC

length: 13
V: TRBV7-2
size: -
J: TRBJ2-7
D: -
CDR3: CASSLEVVYEQYF
DNA: TGTGCCAGCAGCCTTGAGGTGGTCTACGAGCAGTACTTC

length: 16
V: TRBV6-5
size: -
J: TRBJ2-1
D: -
CDR3: CASSYPGEAPYNEQFF
DNA: TGTGCCAGCAGTTACCCCGGGGAGGCCCCGTACAATGAGCAGTTCTTC

length: 17
V: TRBV25-1
size: -
J: TRBJ1-2
D: TRBD1
CDR3: CASSGWDSAFTNYGYTF
DNA: TGTGCCAGCAGTGGGTGGGACAGTGCCTTCACTAACTATGGCTACACCTTC

length: 13
V: TRBV5-1
size: -
J: TRBJ2-7
D: -
CDR3: CASSQGLNYEQYF
DNA: TGCGCCAGCAGCCAGGGGTTAAACTACGAGCAGTACTTC

length: 15
V: TRBV6-5
size: -
J: TRBJ1-2
D: TRBD1
CDR3: CASTEGQGANYGYTF
DNA: TGTGCCAGCACCGAGGGACAGGGGGCTAACTATGGCTACACCTTC

length: 14
V: TRBV6-2/TRBV6-3
size: -
J: TRBJ2-3
D: -
CDR3: CASSYGLSTDTQYF
DNA: TGTGCCAGCAGTTACGGACTTTCCACAGATACGCAGTATTTT

length: 15
V: TRBV27
size: few
J: TRBJ1-1
D: TRBD1
CDR3: CASSLWGQENTEAFF
DNA: TGTGCCAGCAGTTTATGGGGACAGGAGAACACTGAAGCTTTCTTT

length: 15
V: TRBV5-1
size: few
J: TRBJ1-4
D: -
CDR3: CASSFAGQRNEKLFF
DNA: TGCGCCAGCAGCTTTGCCGGACAAAGGAATGAAAAACTGTTTTTT

length: 13
V: TRBV19
size: -
J: TRBJ2-7
D: -
CDR3: CASSNQPGYEQYF
DNA: TGTGCCAGCAGCAATCAACCGGGCTACGAGCAGTACTTC